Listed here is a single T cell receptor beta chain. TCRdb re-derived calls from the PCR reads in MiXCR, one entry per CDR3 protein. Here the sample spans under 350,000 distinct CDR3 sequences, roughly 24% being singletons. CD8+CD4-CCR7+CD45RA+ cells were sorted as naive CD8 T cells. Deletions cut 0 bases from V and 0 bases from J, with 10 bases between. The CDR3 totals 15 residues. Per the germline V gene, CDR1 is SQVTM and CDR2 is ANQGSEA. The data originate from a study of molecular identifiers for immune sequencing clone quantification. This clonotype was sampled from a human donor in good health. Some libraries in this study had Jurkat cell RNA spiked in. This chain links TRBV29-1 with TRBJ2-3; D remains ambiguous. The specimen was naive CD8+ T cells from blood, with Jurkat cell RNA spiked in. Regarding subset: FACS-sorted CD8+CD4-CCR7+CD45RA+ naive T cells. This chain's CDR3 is CSVEDVGPSTDTQYF. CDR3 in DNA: TGCAGCGTTGAAGATGTAGGGCCTAGCACAGATACGCAGTATTTT.